These 12 T cell receptor beta chains originate from one sample sequenced in a study of blood T cell repertoires in COVID-19. Data came from immunoSEQ multiplex PCR; TCRdb stores just in-frame clones and leaves some out. The sample lists over 100,000 clones, 85% occurring once. The sample was peripheral blood. The receptor set was obtained from a man older than 75 with acute or convalescent COVID-19.

The chain employs TRBV6-5 and TRBJ1-3; 8 bases align to TRBD1. CDR3 length equals 15 residues. V was clipped by 7 bases and J by 0 bases; unmatched bases: 5. Germline CDR1 MNHEY, CDR2 SVGAGI. CDR3 coding DNA: TGTGCCAGCAACGGACAGGGTCACTCTGGAAACACCATATATTTT. Protein sequence: CASNGQGHSGNTIYF.

The chain couples TRBV7-8 to TRBJ1-5; 12 bases agree with TRBD1. V lost 5 bases and J lost 3; bases outside the gene matches: 14. This CDR3 has 19 amino acids. CDR1 is SGHVS, CDR2 FQNEAQ, per germline. The CDR3 is CASSIGTGGGRVNNQPQHF. The CDR3 DNA reads TGTGCCAGCAGCATCGGGACAGGGGGCGGAAGGGTCAACAATCAGCCCCAGCATTTT.

This chain uses TRBV9 with TRBJ1-1; 7 bases are a match to TRBD1. Germline loops: CDR1 SGDLS, CDR2 YYNGEE. V gave up 3 bases and J gave up 0 bases; unmatched junction bases: 8. The CDR3 covers 16 residues. CDR3 region: CASSAGQTKMNTEAFF. CDR3 in DNA: TGTGCCAGCAGCGCGGGACAGACCAAGATGAACACTGAAGCTTTCTTT.

This clone has a handful of counts. The CDR3 DNA sequence: TGTGCCATCAGTGAAGGGACTAGCGGTGAGCAGTTCTTC. Amino acid sequence: CAISEGTSGEQFF. The gene calls are TRBV10-3 and TRBJ2-1, with TRBD2 matching over 11 bases. Germline lookup yields CDR1 ENHRY and CDR2 SYGVKD. Trimming took 3 bases from V and 9 from J; bases not matched to a gene: 1. The CDR3 covers 13 residues.

V and J are TRBV28 and TRBJ1-2; the match to TRBD1 covers 8 bases. There are 14 residues in the CDR3. Germline values: CDR1 MDHEN, CDR2 SYDVKM. With V trimmed by 7 bases and J by 1 base, 5 bases remained unmatched. CDR3 bases: TGTGCCAGCACCAGGGACAGGCATAACTATGGCTACACCTTC. Its translation: CASTRDRHNYGYTF.

This chain connects TRBV30 to TRBJ2-5; TRBD1 aligns across 9 bases. V shed 8 bases and J 4 bases; nucleotides not matched to a gene: 8. The CDR3 extends over 13 amino acids. Germline assignment: CDR1 GTSNPN and CDR2 SVGIG (reference sequence). CDR3 sequence reads: CAGTGGFAETQYF. CDR3 in DNA: TGTGCCGGAACAGGGGGCTTTGCAGAGACCCAGTACTTC.

This chain connects TRBV11-2 to TRBJ2-1; 7 positions agree with TRBD1. Germline V lookup: CDR1 SGHAT, CDR2 FQNNGV. After removal of 4 bases from V and 6 bases from J, the junction contained 9 bases not matched to a gene. The length of the CDR3 is 15 residues. DNA for the CDR3: TGTGCCAGCAGCTCGAACCCTACAGGGGTCAATGAGCAGTTCTTC. The encoded protein is CASSSNPTGVNEQFF. Looking up the rest from reference TRBV11-2 and TRBJ2-1 gives the full variable domain: EAGVAQSPRYKIIEKRQSVAFWCNPISGHATLYWYQQILGQGPKLLIQFQNNGVVDDSQLPKDRFSAERLKGVDSTLKIQPAKLEDSAVYLCASSSNPTGVNEQFFGPGTRLTVL.

The chain links TRBV29-1 to TRBJ1-6; D unresolved. Germline V lookup: CDR1 SQVTM, CDR2 ANQGSEA. The length of the CDR3 is 13 residues. V was shortened by 5 bases and J by 4 bases, with 9 bases between the two germline ends. The CDR3 DNA reads as TGCAGCGTTCGGAGAGAGTATAATTCACCCCTCCACTTT. Encoded protein: CSVRREYNSPLHF.

This chain connects TRBV12-2 to TRBJ2-5; TRBD2, the table's D call, lacks a check against the DNA. TRBV12-2 is reported as a pseudogene. The CDR3 sequence is 15 residues long. The CDR3 sequence: CASRLVSGPGETQYF. The CDR3 DNA follows: TGTGCAAGTCGCTTAGTTTCCGGGCCGGGGGAGACCCAGTACTTC.

The gene calls are TRBV6-1 and TRBJ1-5; maybe TRBD1 (5 bases). Germline CDR1 reads MNHNS; CDR2 reads SASEGT. CDR3 length: 14 amino acids. Trimming removed 2 bases at V and 9 bases at J, with 14 bases between. CDR3: CASSESRGVGPQHF. In DNA, the CDR3 is TGTGCCAGCAGTGAAAGTCGGGGGGTCGGGCCCCAGCATTTT.

The chain couples TRBV7-2 to TRBJ2-7; 9 bases align to TRBD1. This CDR3 region has 14 residues. V was pared by 5 bases and J by 4 bases, with 6 bases of the junction left unmatched. Germline V CDR1 and CDR2: SGHTA, FQGNSA. The CDR3 loop is CASSQTGGLYEQYF. CDR3 bases: TGTGCCAGCAGCCAAACAGGGGGCCTATACGAGCAGTACTTC.

This clone was seen a few times. The CDR3 loop reads CASSAGPSRGLYQPQHF. The CDR3 DNA sequence: TGTGCCAGCAGTGCGGGGCCAAGCAGGGGACTATATCAGCCCCAGCATTTT. This chain links TRBV7-2 with TRBJ1-5; maybe TRBD1 (6 bases). From germline, CDR1 is SGHTA and CDR2 FQGNSA. V was shortened by 6 bases and J by 5 bases, with 23 bases between the two germline ends. CDR3 length: 17 residues.